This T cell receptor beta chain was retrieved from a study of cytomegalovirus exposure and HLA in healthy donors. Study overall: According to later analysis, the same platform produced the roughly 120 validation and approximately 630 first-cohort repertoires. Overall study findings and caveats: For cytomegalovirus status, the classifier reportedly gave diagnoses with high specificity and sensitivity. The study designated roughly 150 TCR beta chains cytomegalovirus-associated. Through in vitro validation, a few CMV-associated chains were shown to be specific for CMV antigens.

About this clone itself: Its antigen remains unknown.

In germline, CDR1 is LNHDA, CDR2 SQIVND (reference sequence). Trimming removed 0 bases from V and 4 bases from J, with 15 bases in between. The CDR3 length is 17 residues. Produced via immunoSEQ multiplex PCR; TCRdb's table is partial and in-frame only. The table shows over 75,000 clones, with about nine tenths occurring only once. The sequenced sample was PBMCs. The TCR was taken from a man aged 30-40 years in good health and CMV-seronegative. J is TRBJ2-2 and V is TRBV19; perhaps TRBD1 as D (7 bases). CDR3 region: CASSIDQAGGPTGELFF. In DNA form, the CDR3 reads TGTGCCAGTAGTATAGATCAGGCAGGGGGGCCCACCGGGGAGCTGTTTTTT.